This TCR beta chain was documented in a study of cytomegalovirus exposure and HLA in healthy donors. PCR involved 60 Vbeta and 13 Jbeta primers. Data came from immunoSEQ multiplex PCR; TCRdb stores just in-frame clones and leaves some out. Among 110,000 to 150,000 clones listed, roughly 10% were seen once. This clone was seen a handful of times. V lost 2 bases and J lost 4; bases outside the gene matches: 8. Per germline, CDR1 SGDLS and CDR2 YYNGEE. This CDR3 is built from 16 residues. This chain connects TRBV9 to TRBJ2-2; 7 bases are shared with TRBD2. Sequenced: PBMCs. The clonotype originates from a man aged 50-59 years in good health and CMV-seronegative. This chain's CDR3 is CASSVALGRTTGELFF. In nucleotides, the CDR3 is TGTGCCAGCAGCGTGGCACTCGGGAGGACCACCGGGGAGCTGTTTTTT.